Presented here are 8 T cell receptor beta chains from one specimen sequenced in a study of breast tumors, draining lymph nodes, adjacent tissues. Samples came from axillary lymph nodes draining the breast cancer. TCRdb analysed the multiplex PCR reads with MiXCR anew, one entry per CDR3 protein. The data hold 150,000 to 200,000 distinct CDR3 sequences, with roughly a third observed a single time. Sequencing used axillary lymph node tissue. These TCRs come from a female donor with breast cancer. Some clones in this sample may be carry-over from other donors' samples.

The chain links TRBV5-1 to TRBJ1-2, with D possibly being TRBD1 (5 bases). Germline V CDR1 and CDR2: SGHRS, YFSETQ. The V gene lost 3 bases and the J gene lost 6 bases, with 21 bases spanning the gap. CDR3 length equals 16 residues. The CDR3 nucleotides are TGCGCCAGCAGCTGGGGGGAGGGCTTACCCATCGATGGCTACACCTTC. It encodes CASSWGEGLPIDGYTF.

The CDR3 reads CASSFYGVDTEAFF. The CDR3 DNA reads as TGTGCCAGCAGCTTTTACGGGGTCGACACTGAAGCTTTCTTT. The chain links TRBV5-6 to TRBJ1-1; D uncertain. The CDR3 is 14 residues long. Germline loops: CDR1 SGHDT, CDR2 YYEEEE. Between the trimmed V and J ends, which lost 2 bases and 3 bases, there was a span of 11 bases.

This clonotype came up a few times. The chain employs TRBV5-8 and TRBJ2-7; the match to TRBD1 covers 10 bases. The CDR3 spans 15 residues. Germline V gives CDR1 SGHTS, CDR2 YDEGEE. V trimming: 4 bases; J trimming: 3 bases; junction bases outside the gene matches: 7. Here the CDR3 DNA reads TGTGCCAGCAGCGTCAGGACAGGGGGGATCTACGAGCAGTACTTC. Its translation is CASSVRTGGIYEQYF.

A word on this clonotype: This sequence may be a read error, since a much larger clone differs from it by one base. V is TRBV30 and J is TRBJ2-1; 9 bases map to TRBD2. The length of the CDR3 is 14 residues. Trimming took 5 bases from V and 8 from J; bases not matched to a gene: 10. From germline, CDR1 is GTSNPN and CDR2 SVGIG (reference sequence). The CDR3: CAWAGYSGRYEQFF. The CDR3 DNA follows: TGTGCCTGGGCGGGGTATAGCGGGAGATATGAGCAGTTCTTC.

V usage is TRBV27 and J usage is TRBJ1-2, with D maybe TRBD1 (5 bases). The V and J ends lost 8 bases and 6 bases respectively, with 19 bases between them. In germline, CDR1 is MNHEY, CDR2 SMNVEV (reference sequence). The CDR3 covers 14 residues. The DNA of the CDR3 is TGTGCCAGCCGCGACGGGGAGGGGAGGGATGGCTACACCTTC. Translating it yields CASRDGEGRDGYTF.

In this sample, this clonotype turned up once. J is TRBJ2-7 and V is TRBV7-9, with TRBD1 identical over 8 bases. The ends lost 4 bases at V and 12 bases at J; junction bases unmatched: 17. CDR3 size: 15 residues. Germline V CDR1 and CDR2: SEHNR, FQNEAQ (reference sequence). The CDR3 protein is CASSSGLRVGQGMYF. CDR3 nucleotide sequence: TGTGCCAGCAGCTCGGGACTGAGGGTTGGACAGGGCATGTACTTC.

This clonotype has a count of ten or more. The gene calls are TRBV19 and TRBJ1-1; 8 bases align to TRBD1. The V gene's germline CDR1 is LNHDA and CDR2 SQIVND (reference sequence). V shed 5 bases and J 7 bases; nucleotides not matched to a gene: 3. There are 12 residues in the CDR3. The CDR3, as DNA: TGTGCCAGTAGTCTGGGACAGGATGAAGCTTTCTTT. Translating it yields CASSLGQDEAFF.

There are many counts of this clonotype. The chain couples TRBV12-3 or TRBV12-4 to TRBJ2-5, with D tentatively TRBD2 (5 bases). The CDR3 sequence is 12 residues long. V gave up 6 bases and J gave up 5 bases, with 10 bases separating them. The CDR3 spells CASSFRGETQYF. In DNA, the CDR3 is TGTGCCAGCAGCTTCCGCGGGGAGACCCAGTACTTC.